The source of this T cell receptor (beta chain) is a study of blood T cell repertoires in COVID-19 (dated by TCRdb to 2019 to 2021). Context from the whole study: Collaborator samples came from the United States, Italy and Spain and covered acute and convalescent phases of COVID-19. A de-identified subject ID, COVID-19 status, age in years and sex were almost always included in the sample metadata. The repertoires were released in a freely available public database meant as a resource for research on the immune response to SARS-CoV-2. The material from the prospective study consisted of cDNA or gDNA derived from T cells, B-cell-depleted T cells, or PBMCs. Deeply sampled blood TCRbeta repertoires from subjects exposed to, actively infected with, or recovered from COVID-19 were included in the dataset. Samples were obtained from the ongoing ImmuneRACE study (first 160 participants) and from about 1,300 subjects provided by 6 global collaborators. Where available, HLA class I and class II types were obtained from metadata supplied by the sample provider rather than from assay-based typing. Results the study describes overall, beyond this receptor: How much clinical and demographic metadata was included differed by source and by participant, and the metadata was provided uncurated.

A remark on this clone: Which antigen it targets is not known. Per-base qualities were not stored, and no clone one base away is much larger.

TCRbeta CDR3 regions were amplified from genomic DNA by means of the immunoSEQ Assay, a bias-controlled multiplex PCR. The published analysis was carried out like this. The number of nucleated cells in each sample was estimated by amplification of reference gene primers within the assay. To quantify the absolute abundance of each unique TCRbeta CDR3 rearrangement, sequence reads were collapsed and filtered. For each sample, productive Simpson clonality was calculated as the square root of Simpson's diversity index across productive rearrangements. The clones in this table, taken by TCRdb from immuneACCESS, are in-frame only. Not every clone is retained; where verified, under half of the shortfall comes from an unresolved V gene, and the cause of the rest is unknown. The D gene and trimming were derived from the DNA, and the V and J assignments and clone size from that table. Here the sample has some 150,000 clones; just under 90% occur a single time. Together, the top ten hold around 8.3% of the sample.

Trimming at the junction amounts to 0 bases on V and 8 bases on J, and the germline ends lie 14 bases apart. The germline V gene specifies SGDLS as CDR1 and YYNGEE as CDR2. The CDR3 has 15 amino acids, counting the end cysteine and phenylalanine. Here the CDR3 DNA is all that survives: 45 bases in frame from base 1. Each collaborating institution followed its own protocols to collect whole blood in K2EDTA tubes. For TCRbeta analysis, collaborators shipped samples as frozen whole blood, isolated PBMCs, or DNA extracted from either of those sample types. The sequence was obtained from a woman aged 50 to 65 with active or convalescent COVID-19. The sequenced sample consisted of peripheral blood. The V and J segments used are TRBV9 and TRBJ1-4; the D segment could be TRBD1, given 5 matching bases. CDR3 region: CASSVVTPRGEKLFF. The DNA sequence follows: TGTGCCAGCAGCGTAGTAACACCCCGGGGGGAAAAACTGTTTTTT.